This T cell receptor (beta chain) was found in a study of T-cell reconstitution after alpha-beta-depleted transplantation in children. The J segment lost 0 bases and the V segment lost 5 bases, leaving 4 bases of the junction unmatched. CDR1 and CDR2 from the germline V gene are PRHDT and FYEKMQ (reference sequence). The CDR3 loop spans 17 amino acids. It was with unique molecular identifiers that the TCRbeta library was prepared. MiXCR was run by TCRdb on the PCR reads, yielding one entry per CDR3 protein. The sample lists about 190,000 distinct CDR3 sequences, 8.5% to 14% occurring once. The study, taken as a whole, reports: Several hundred rapidly expanded clones from non-depleted graft cells reportedly supplied alpha-beta T cells about two months post-transplant. When one year had passed after transplant, most T-cell counts and diversity came from newly produced T cells.

This clonotype was observed at least ten times. Its antigen is unidentified. Specimen: PBMCs, collected before TCRalphabeta/CD19-depleted stem cell transplant. The rearrangement links TRBV13 to TRBJ2-1, with 13 positions matching TRBD2. This receptor was identified in a boy aged 2-15 years with acute myeloid leukemia, due to receive a stem cell transplant. In nucleotides, the CDR3 is TGTGCCAGCAGCCCGGGACTAGCGGGGCCCTCCTACAATGAGCAGTTCTTC. This translates into CASSPGLAGPSYNEQFF.